The 27 T cell receptor beta chains given below trace back to one sample, sequenced in a study of CD8+ T cells in alopecia areata. RNA was isolated and reverse transcribed to cDNA, the sequencing template. The data were produced by immunoSEQ multiplex PCR, yet TCRdb's version contains in-frame clones alone and is incomplete. The sample includes some 170,000 clones, about 63% of them seen just once. Sample: CD4+ T cells sorted from blood, taken at week 0. All receptors come from a human donor with alopecia areata.

The genes are TRBV5-8 and TRBJ1-3; D ambiguous. The V gene's germline CDR1 is SGHTS and CDR2 YDEGEE. The CDR3 totals 17 residues. Trimming cost V 3 bases and J 1 base, with 17 bases left between them. In nucleotides, the CDR3 is TGTGCCAGCAGCTACGAAGGAGTATGGGGTTCTGGAAACACCATATATTTT. Its protein is CASSYEGVWGSGNTIYF.

V and J are TRBV29-1 and TRBJ2-6; D gene unclear. Between the trimmed V and J ends, which lost 0 bases and 0 bases, there was a span of 12 bases. CDR1 is SQVTM and CDR2 is ANQGSEA in the germline V gene. The CDR3 consists of 17 residues. The CDR3 here is CSVEEWRISSGANVLTF. The CDR3, as DNA: TGCAGCGTTGAAGAATGGCGGATTAGCTCTGGGGCCAACGTCCTGACTTTC.

The chain joins TRBV18 to TRBJ1-5, with TRBD1 identical over 7 bases. The trim removed 2 bases at V and 10 bases at J, leaving 8 bases unmatched. The germline CDR1 and CDR2 sequences are KGHSH and LQKENI. The CDR3 spans 14 residues. CDR3 loop: CASSPGTALGPQHF. The CDR3 DNA follows: TGTGCCAGCTCACCAGGGACAGCCCTGGGACCCCAGCATTTT.

The chain employs TRBV5-4 and TRBJ2-6; D gene unclear. CDR3 length equals 14 residues. Germline V CDR1 and CDR2: SGHNT, YYREEE (reference sequence). Deletions cut 4 bases from V and 0 bases from J, with 5 bases between. The CDR3 is CASSGNSGANVLTF. The DNA of the CDR3 is TGTGCCAGCAGCGGGAACTCTGGGGCCAACGTCCTGACTTTC.

This clone was detected only once. The chain couples TRBV7-9 to TRBJ2-5, with 7 bases identical to TRBD1. Unmatched junction bases numbered 1, after V lost 2 bases and J lost 1 base. Germline loops: CDR1 SEHNR, CDR2 FQNEAQ (reference sequence). CDR3 length: 14 residues. The chain's CDR3 is CASSLRDSQETQYF. CDR3 sequence (DNA): TGTGCCAGCAGCTTACGGGACAGCCAAGAGACCCAGTACTTC.

V gene TRBV29-1 combines with J gene TRBJ2-5; no clear D gene. The germline gives CDR1 SQVTM, CDR2 ANQGSEA. Trimming cost V 0 bases and J 5 bases, with 10 bases left between them. There are 13 residues in the CDR3. CDR3 DNA sequence: TGCAGCGTTGAAGATCCGGGTTGGGAGACCCAGTACTTC. It translates to CSVEDPGWETQYF.

The rearrangement links TRBV5-1 to TRBJ1-2; no clear D. Per germline, CDR1 SGHRS and CDR2 YFSETQ. The V end lost 5 bases, the J end lost 8 bases, and 16 bases lay between the germline ends. CDR3 length: 13 residues. The CDR3 sequence is CASRERVADGYTF. For the CDR3, the DNA is TGCGCCAGCAGAGAAAGGGTAGCGGACGGCTACACCTTC.

This clone was counted a few times. J is TRBJ2-7 and V is TRBV30, with D perhaps matching TRBD2 (5 bases). The germline V and J ends were trimmed by 2 bases and 5 bases, with 10 bases remaining between them. This CDR3 contains 12 residues. Germline V gene data show CDR1 as GTSNPN and CDR2 as SVGIG (reference sequence). CDR3 sequence: CAWSMTGNEQYF. The DNA for the CDR3 is TGTGCCTGGAGTATGACGGGGAACGAGCAGTACTTC.

This clone was seen only a few times. The J gene is TRBJ2-5, the V gene TRBV28, with D possibly being TRBD1 or TRBD2 (5 bases each). The J call may be in error: the DNA end matches TRBJ2-7 better. The V gene's germline CDR1 is MDHEN and CDR2 SYDVKM. The CDR3 is made up of 16 amino acids. Written as DNA, the CDR3 is TGTGCCAGCAGTTCTACATGGGGACGGACCTCCTACGAGCAGTACTTC. As protein: CASSSTWGRTSYEQYF.

The J gene is TRBJ2-2, the V gene TRBV19; D perhaps matches TRBD1 (6 bases). The CDR3 sequence is 15 residues long. The V end was cut by 6 bases, the J end by 0 bases, with 11 bases between. CDR1 is LNHDA, CDR2 SQIVND, per germline (reference sequence). The CDR3 DNA sequence: TGTGCCAGTAGCCCACGACAGGCGAACACCGGGGAGCTGTTTTTT. Encoded protein: CASSPRQANTGELFF.

The chain has TRBV25-1 and TRBJ2-3, with D tentatively TRBD1 or TRBD2 (5 bases each). Germline-derived CDR1 and CDR2 are MGHDK and SYGVNS. This CDR3 spans 14 amino acids. V was cut by 6 bases and J by 1 base, with 11 bases left in between. The CDR3 sequence is CASSGAAGTDTQYF. CDR3 DNA sequence: TGTGCCAGCAGCGGGGCGGCTGGCACAGATACGCAGTATTTT.

The rearrangement joins TRBV29-1 to TRBJ1-1, with TRBD1 identical over 7 bases. This CDR3 is built from 13 residues. Germline lookup yields CDR1 SQVTM and CDR2 ANQGSEA. V shed 7 bases and J 10 bases; nucleotides not matched to a gene: 15. The CDR3 coding sequence is TGCAGCGCCACCGGACAGGTCAAGTTTAGAGCTTTCTTT. Residues: CSATGQVKFRAFF.

CDR3 protein: CASSLGGARVTDTQYF. In DNA, the CDR3 is TGCGCCAGCAGCTTGGGGGGAGCCAGGGTCACAGATACGCAGTATTTT. V is TRBV5-1 and J is TRBJ2-3; either TRBD1 or TRBD2 may fit D (5 bases each). The CDR3 sequence is 16 residues long. V dropped 0 bases and J dropped 2 bases, with 13 bases sitting between them. Germline CDR1 and CDR2: SGHRS and YFSETQ. Based on the CDR3 plus reference TRBV5-1 and TRBJ2-3, the full variable domain is KAGVTQTPRYLIKTRGQQVTLSCSPISGHRSVSWYQQTPGQGLQFLFEYFSETQRNKGNFPGRFSGRQFSNSRSEMNVSTLELGDSALYLCASSLGGARVTDTQYFGPGTRLTVL.

The chain uses TRBV4-1 and TRBJ2-5, with 8 bases matching TRBD2. The germline V gene encodes CDR1 MGHRA and CDR2 YSYEKL. With 3 bases clipped from V and 2 bases from J, the junction kept 14 bases outside the gene matches. The CDR3 is made up of 18 amino acids. CDR3: CASSHDSGKRGRQETQYF. CDR3 DNA sequence: TGCGCCAGCAGCCATGATTCCGGCAAGCGGGGGAGACAAGAGACCCAGTACTTC.

The chain has TRBV29-1 and TRBJ2-3, with 10 bases fitting TRBD2. This CDR3 has 19 amino acids. Per the germline V gene, CDR1 is SQVTM and CDR2 is ANQGSEA. The J segment lost 3 bases and the V segment lost 4 bases, leaving 19 bases of the junction unmatched. CDR3 sequence: CSVGSFMASGGVPTDTQYF. The CDR3 coding sequence is TGCAGCGTTGGTTCTTTTATGGCTAGCGGGGGTGTACCGACAGATACGCAGTATTTT.

The rearrangement uses TRBV10-3 and TRBJ1-4; no clear D. Germline V lookup: CDR1 ENHRY, CDR2 SYGVKD. V dropped 0 bases and J dropped 8 bases, with 13 bases sitting between them. This CDR3 is 15 amino acids long. The CDR3 reads CAISESIVPGEKLFF. As DNA, the CDR3 is TGTGCCATCAGTGAGTCGATAGTCCCCGGAGAAAAACTGTTTTTT.

This chain connects TRBV12-5 to TRBJ1-2; D not certain. Germline V gene lookup returns CDR1 LGHNT and CDR2 FRNRAP. There are 13 residues in the CDR3. The ends were cut back, 10 bases at V and 5 bases at J, with 17 bases in the middle. CDR3 region: CATPNPGSYGYTF. The CDR3 coding sequence is TGTGCTACCCCAAACCCCGGGTCTTATGGCTACACCTTC.

The chain recombines TRBV28 with TRBJ1-4; 9 nucleotides line up with TRBD1. Per germline, CDR1 MDHEN and CDR2 SYDVKM. With 1 base clipped from V and 7 bases from J, the junction kept 7 bases outside the gene matches. This CDR3 contains 16 residues. In DNA form, the CDR3 reads TGTGCCAGCAGTTTATCCGGACAGGGGTCCGCTGAAAAACTGTTTTTT. It specifies CASSLSGQGSAEKLFF.

CDR3: CASSGGGETQYF. In DNA, the CDR3 is TGTGCCAGCAGCGGGGGCGGGGAGACCCAGTACTTC. The chain uses TRBV5-5 and TRBJ2-5; possible D gene TRBD1, 6 bases. The V end was cut by 4 bases, the J end by 5 bases, with 9 bases between. There are 12 residues in the CDR3. Germline CDR1 and CDR2: SGHKS and YYEKEE (reference sequence). Together with reference TRBV5-5 and TRBJ2-5, the CDR3 gives the full variable domain: DAGVTQSPTHLIKTRGQQVTLRCSPISGHKSVSWYQQVLGQGPQFIFQYYEKEERGRGNFPDRFSARQFPNYSSELNVNALLLGDSALYLCASSGGGETQYFGPGTRLLVL.

This clone has more than one count but fewer than ten. The J gene is TRBJ1-2, the V gene TRBV29-1; D is ambiguous. Germline V lookup: CDR1 SQVTM, CDR2 ANQGSEA. This CDR3 has 11 residues. V was clipped by 6 bases and J by 6 bases, with 11 bases between them. The CDR3 sequence is CSVPPGNGYTF. CDR3 in DNA: TGCAGCGTCCCTCCGGGGAATGGCTACACCTTC.

The chain joins TRBV6-5 to TRBJ2-5; D may be TRBD2 (5 bases). Germline CDR1 reads MNHEY; CDR2 reads SVGAGI. Trimming took 8 bases from V and 5 from J, leaving 18 bases between them. The CDR3 loop spans 14 amino acids. DNA of the CDR3: TGTGCCAGCCACCGCCACGGGGTTAGGGAGACCCAGTACTTC. This gives the protein CASHRHGVRETQYF.

The CDR3 spells CASSSFQETQYF. The CDR3, as DNA: TGTGCCAGCAGCAGTTTCCAAGAGACCCAGTACTTC. The V and J genes are TRBV25-1 and TRBJ2-5; D is ambiguous. CDR1 is MGHDK and CDR2 is SYGVNS in the germline V gene. CDR3 length: 12 amino acids. The V gene lost 6 bases and the J gene lost 1 base, with 6 bases spanning the gap.

The chain combines TRBV27 with TRBJ2-5, with TRBD2 as a possible D gene (6 bases). The germline gives CDR1 MNHEY, CDR2 SMNVEV (reference sequence). This CDR3 is built from 12 residues. With 3 bases removed from V and 6 bases from J, the gap between germline ends came to 8 bases. The CDR3 DNA sequence: TGTGCCAGCAGTTTGGGGGGAAAGACCCAGTACTTC. This translates into CASSLGGKTQYF.

The chain links TRBV5-1 to TRBJ2-1, with TRBD1 matching 8 bases. V lost 6 bases, J lost 3 bases, and 8 bases stayed unmatched. This CDR3 is built from 15 residues. Germline V gives CDR1 SGHRS, CDR2 YFSETQ. DNA of the CDR3: TGCGCCAGCAAGCCTCAGGGGGCTATCTACAATGAGCAGTTCTTC. Translation gives CASKPQGAIYNEQFF.

This clone was recorded once. This sequence joins TRBV7-9 and TRBJ1-5; D gene unclear. This CDR3 has 14 residues. From germline, CDR1 is SEHNR and CDR2 FQNEAQ (reference sequence). V lost 7 bases and J lost 0, with 10 bases in between. The chain's CDR3 is CASTQGYSNQPQHF. CDR3 in DNA: TGTGCCAGCACACAAGGCTATAGCAATCAGCCCCAGCATTTT.

This clone showed up just once. V is TRBV27 and J is TRBJ2-2; the D is unclear. Per the germline V gene, CDR1 is MNHEY and CDR2 is SMNVEV (reference sequence). The CDR3 is 14 amino acids. V gave up 4 bases and J gave up 7 bases, with 13 bases separating them. DNA for the CDR3: TGTGCCAGCAGTTACCAATTTGATGGCGGGGAGCTGTTTTTT. Amino acid sequence: CASSYQFDGGELFF.

This clone was detected a few times. CDR3 sequence: CASSLVEAGYYEQYF. CDR3 nucleotide sequence: TGTGCCAGCAGCTTGGTCGAAGCGGGGTACTACGAGCAGTACTTC. The gene calls are TRBV5-6 and TRBJ2-7; 7 nucleotides line up with TRBD2. Germline values: CDR1 SGHDT, CDR2 YYEEEE. The CDR3 covers 15 residues. Unmatched junction bases numbered 6, after V lost 0 bases and J lost 3 bases.